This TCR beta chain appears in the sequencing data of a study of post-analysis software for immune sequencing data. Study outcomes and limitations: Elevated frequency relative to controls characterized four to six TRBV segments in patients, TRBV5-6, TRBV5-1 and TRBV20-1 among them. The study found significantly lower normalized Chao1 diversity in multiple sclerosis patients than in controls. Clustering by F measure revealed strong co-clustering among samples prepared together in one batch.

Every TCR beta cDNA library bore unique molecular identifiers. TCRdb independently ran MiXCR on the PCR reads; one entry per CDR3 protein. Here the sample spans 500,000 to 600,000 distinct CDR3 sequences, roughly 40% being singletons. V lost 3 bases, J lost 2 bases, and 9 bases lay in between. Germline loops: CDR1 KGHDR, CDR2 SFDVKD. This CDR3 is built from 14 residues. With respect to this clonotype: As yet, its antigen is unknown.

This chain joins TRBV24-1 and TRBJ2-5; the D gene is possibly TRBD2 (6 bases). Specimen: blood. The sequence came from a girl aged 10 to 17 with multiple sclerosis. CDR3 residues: CATSDAGPQETQYF. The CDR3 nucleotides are TGTGCCACCAGTGATGCGGGACCTCAAGAGACCCAGTACTTC.